One T cell receptor (beta chain) is described in this entry. Its antigen is not known. The sequence runs out 3 residues before the end of the CDR3; the remainder is reconstructed from the germline J gene. Some clones are missing from TCRdb's copy, which holds only in-frame ones; the method was immunoSEQ multiplex PCR. The specimen's table records about 30,000 clones. This specimen comes from a study of Tregs in tolerant kidney transplant recipients. Study as a whole: Mixed chimerism was transient after nonmyeloablative marrow transplants from related graft donors. General study points: This study did not directly address biological reproducibility. Validation in larger populations is needed because few patients were studied. Nucleotide sequences could not be compared across some patients' samples due to primer changes.

From germline, CDR1 is SGHNT and CDR2 YYREEE (reference sequence). The CDR3 is 15 amino acids. V trimming: 4 bases; J trimming: 5 bases; junction bases outside the gene matches: 9. The rearrangement links TRBV5-4 to TRBJ2-1; 7 bases match TRBD1. The sequence was collected from a human donor who received a combined kidney and bone marrow transplant. Material: CD8+ T cells from blood, obtained before the transplant. The CDR3 loop is CASSTKTGLDNEQFF. The DNA read from the CDR3 is TGTGCCAGCAGCACAAAGACAGGGTTGGACAATGAG. The full variable domain, rest sourced from reference TRBV5-4 and TRBJ2-1, is ETGVTQSPTHLIKTRGQQVTLRCSSQSGHNTVSWYQQALGQGPQFIFQYYREEENGRGNFPPRFSGLQFPNYSSELNVNALELDDSALYLCASSTKTGLDNEQFFGPGTRLTVL.